Listed here are 17 T cell receptor beta chains from one sample, sequenced in a study of cytomegalovirus exposure and HLA in healthy donors. It was with 60 Vbeta and 13 Jbeta primers that the PCR ran. TCRdb's copy holds only in-frame clones and misses some; the assay was immunoSEQ multiplex PCR. The sample lists over 100,000 clones, roughly 80% occurring once. Sequencing was carried out using PBMCs. The receptor set was obtained from a man aged 25 to 40 in good health and CMV-seronegative.

The V and J genes are TRBV7-9 and TRBJ2-5; tentatively, D is TRBD1 (5 bases). From germline, CDR1 is SEHNR and CDR2 FQNEAQ (reference sequence). Deletions cut 5 bases from V and 4 bases from J, with 14 bases between. The CDR3 has 14 amino acids. For the CDR3, the DNA is TGTGCCAGCAGCCCTCAGGGTTCTGGAGAGACCCAGTACTTC. Encoded protein: CASSPQGSGETQYF.

CDR3 region: CASSESGSGVGQPQHF. CDR3 bases: TGTGCCAGCAGTGAGAGCGGATCAGGGGTAGGGCAGCCCCAGCATTTT. The gene calls are TRBV2 and TRBJ1-5, with D perhaps matching TRBD1 (6 bases). CDR1 and CDR2 from the germline V gene are SNHLY and FYNNEI. V was cut by 3 bases and J by 7 bases, with 19 bases left in between. CDR3 size: 16 residues.

The CDR3 region has the DNA TGTGCCAGCAGCAGGGGACAGGGGGCCTCCTACGAGCAGTACTTC. It specifies CASSRGQGASYEQYF. The chain employs TRBV7-8 and TRBJ2-7; the match to TRBD1 covers 12 bases. With V trimmed by 5 bases and J by 0 bases, 2 bases remained unmatched. The length of the CDR3 is 15 residues. Germline V gene lookup returns CDR1 SGHVS and CDR2 FQNEAQ.

This clone was seen only a few times. The chain uses TRBV7-8 and TRBJ2-5; 8 positions match TRBD2. Trimming removed 1 base from V and 1 base from J; junction bases left unmatched: 5. Germline V gene sequence: CDR1 SGHVS, CDR2 FQNEAQ. The CDR3 is made up of 16 amino acids. The CDR3 DNA sequence: TGTGCCAGCAGCTTAGGGACTAGCCTCAGCCAAGAGACCCAGTACTTC. Amino acids: CASSLGTSLSQETQYF.

As concerns this clone: The junction shows a germline mismatch at one end, possibly a read error. The V gene is TRBV5-1, the J gene TRBJ1-1, with D unresolved. The CDR3 runs to 15 residues. Germline-derived CDR1 and CDR2 are SGHRS and YFSETQ. The CDR3 loop reads CASAIRRFGRTEAFF. DNA of the CDR3: TGCGCCAGCGCCATCCGGAGATTTGGCAGGACTGAGGCTTTCTTT.

This chain links TRBV2 with TRBJ1-4, with TRBD1 matching 7 bases. Germline CDR1 is SNHLY and CDR2 is FYNNEI. The CDR3 loop spans 15 amino acids. Losses at the gene ends were 8 bases for V and 2 bases for J; bases not matched to a gene: 8. The chain's CDR3 is CASSRRGRTNEKLFF. Written as DNA, the CDR3 is TGTGCCAGCTCCCGTAGGGGGCGCACTAATGAAAAACTGTTTTTT.

This clone showed up just a few times. This chain joins TRBV11-2 and TRBJ2-1; tentative D call: TRBD1 (5 bases). The CDR3 contains 16 residues. Trimming took 2 bases from V and 9 from J, leaving 20 bases between them. Germline V gene lookup returns CDR1 SGHAT and CDR2 FQNNGV. CDR3 amino acids: CASSLSQASVQGEQFF. The CDR3 coding sequence is TGTGCCAGCAGCTTATCACAGGCCTCCGTTCAGGGTGAGCAGTTCTTC. The entire variable domain, with the rest obtained from reference TRBV11-2 and TRBJ2-1, is as follows: EAGVAQSPRYKIIEKRQSVAFWCNPISGHATLYWYQQILGQGPKLLIQFQNNGVVDDSQLPKDRFSAERLKGVDSTLKIQPAKLEDSAVYLCASSLSQASVQGEQFFGPGTRLTVL.

This chain connects TRBV28 to TRBJ2-7, with TRBD1 matching over 8 bases. Trimming at V came to 6 bases and at J to 4 bases, leaving 8 bases not matched to a gene. CDR1 and CDR2 from the germline V gene are MDHEN and SYDVKM. The CDR3 has 14 residues. The CDR3 DNA sequence: TGTGCCAGCAGGATGACAGGGGAAAGGTACGAGCAGTACTTC. Translating gives CASRMTGERYEQYF. Filled out from reference TRBV28 and TRBJ2-7, the complete variable domain reads DVKVTQSSRYLVKRTGEKVFLECVQDMDHENMFWYRQDPGLGLRLIYFSYDVKMKEKGDIPEGYSVSREKKERFSLILESASTNQTSMYLCASRMTGERYEQYFGPGTRLTVT.

The chain employs TRBV30 and TRBJ1-3; D unclear. Trimming shortened V by 2 bases and J by 5 bases, and 13 bases separated the two germline ends. The germline V gene has CDR1 GTSNPN and CDR2 SVGIG (reference sequence). The CDR3 totals 14 residues. The CDR3 loop reads CAWSFNTGRNTIYF. The CDR3 region has the DNA TGTGCCTGGAGTTTCAACACGGGGAGAAACACCATATATTTT.

V and J are TRBV18 and TRBJ2-2, with D perhaps matching TRBD1 (6 bases). With 3 bases removed from V and 0 bases from J, the gap between germline ends came to 14 bases. The CDR3 covers 17 residues. CDR1 is KGHSH and CDR2 is LQKENI in the germline V gene. The chain's CDR3 is CASSPLYRAANTGELFF. The CDR3 coding sequence is TGTGCCAGCTCACCCCTGTACAGGGCCGCGAACACCGGGGAGCTGTTTTTT.

Regarding this clone: An end of the junction differs from the germline gene, which may be a read error. This chain connects TRBV7-9 to TRBJ1-5; 8 nucleotides align to TRBD1. CDR1 is SEHNR, CDR2 FQNEAQ, per germline (reference sequence). This CDR3 is 16 amino acids long. CDR3 amino acids: CSSSTGGGQANQPQHF. Written as DNA, the CDR3 is TGTTCCAGCAGCACAGGGGGGGGACAGGCTAATCAGCCCCAGCATTTT. The complete variable domain, with remaining parts taken from reference TRBV7-9 and TRBJ1-5, reads DTGVSQNPRHKITKRGQNVTFRCDPISEHNRLYWYRQTLGQGPEFLTYFQNEAQLEKSRLLSDRFSAERPKGSFSTLEIQRTEQGDSAMYLCSSSTGGGQANQPQHFGDGTRLSIL.

The table lists this clone with a count of one. The chain is built from TRBV4-2 and TRBJ2-7; 11 bases fit TRBD1. This CDR3 has 14 amino acids. V lost 4 bases to trimming and J lost 5 bases; unmatched junction nucleotides: 4. Germline loops: CDR1 LGHNA, CDR2 YNFKEQ. The CDR3 region is CASSRTGGRNEQYF. The CDR3 DNA reads TGTGCCAGCAGCCGGACAGGGGGCAGGAACGAGCAGTACTTC.

The genes are TRBV9 and TRBJ1-6; 10 bases line up with TRBD1. The V and J ends lost 3 bases and 9 bases, in that order; junction bases with no gene match: 3. Germline V CDR1 and CDR2: SGDLS, YYNGEE. CDR3 length equals 14 residues. The CDR3 DNA sequence: TGTGCCAGCAGCGGCCGGGACAGGGGTTCACCCCTCCACTTT. Its translation: CASSGRDRGSPLHF.

The V and J genes are TRBV5-6 and TRBJ2-7; 11 bases align to TRBD2. The CDR3 contains 16 residues. V was clipped by 1 base and J by 0 bases; unmatched bases: 3. Germline CDR1 SGHDT, CDR2 YYEEEE. CDR3 sequence reads: CASSLWLAGGSYEQYF. The CDR3 DNA is TGTGCCAGCAGCTTGTGGCTAGCGGGGGGCTCCTACGAGCAGTACTTC.

The table lists this clone with a few counts. The chain employs TRBV28 and TRBJ1-1; the D gene is possibly TRBD1 (6 bases). CDR3 length equals 16 residues. Looked up from germline, CDR1 is MDHEN and CDR2 is SYDVKM. The ends were cut back, 5 bases at V and 3 bases at J, with 19 bases in the middle. The CDR3 DNA sequence: TGTGCCAGCAGTGGTGGGGACACATCTAGGGACACTGAAGCTTTCTTT. This sequence encodes CASSGGDTSRDTEAFF.

In nucleotides, the CDR3 is TGTGCCAGCAGCGGAACCAGGAGGTTTGATACGCAGTATTTT. The encoded protein is CASSGTRRFDTQYF. V usage is TRBV9 and J usage is TRBJ2-3; the D gene is possibly TRBD2 (5 bases). CDR3 length: 14 residues. Trimming shortened V by 3 bases and J by 6 bases, and 14 bases separated the two germline ends. Germline V gene lookup returns CDR1 SGDLS and CDR2 YYNGEE.

The chain employs TRBV19 and TRBJ1-1; the match to TRBD1 covers 8 bases. Losses at the gene ends were 7 bases for V and 0 bases for J; bases not matched to a gene: 7. Looked up from germline, CDR1 is LNHDA and CDR2 is SQIVND (reference sequence). This CDR3 has 15 amino acids. Here the CDR3 DNA reads TGTGCCAGTACTCTCGGACAGGGCGTGAACACTGAAGCTTTCTTT. The encoded protein is CASTLGQGVNTEAFF.